These 16 T cell receptor beta chains came from one sample sequenced in a study of identical twins. TCRdb itself ran the 5' RACE reads through MiXCR, one entry per CDR3 protein. The table records roughly 480,000 distinct CDR3 sequences, approximately 24% of them present only once. This sample also appeared in a second study, on T cells expressing NK-cell markers.

The sequencing input was CD4+ T cells sorted from blood. Receptors originate from a woman aged 18-29 years in good health.

This clonotype was detected a few times. The rearrangement uses TRBV28 and TRBJ2-1, with 7 bases matching TRBD2. V dropped 5 bases and J dropped 6; count of bases not matched to a gene: 1. CDR1 and CDR2 from the germline V gene are MDHEN and SYDVKM. This CDR3 has 12 residues. CDR3 coding DNA: TGTGCCAGCAGTCGGGGGGTCAATGAGCAGTTCTTC. It yields the protein CASSRGVNEQFF.

The rearrangement links TRBV10-3 to TRBJ1-1; perhaps TRBD1 as D (6 bases). The germline CDR1 and CDR2 sequences are ENHRY and SYGVKD. V dropped 0 bases and J dropped 8 bases, with 19 bases sitting between them. The length of the CDR3 is 16 residues. The CDR3 DNA is TGTGCCATCAGTGAGTCGAGTGGGGGGCGTCGTCACGAAGCTTTCTTT. It encodes CAISESSGGRRHEAFF.

The chain uses TRBV7-9 and TRBJ2-2, with a weak D call TRBD2 (7 bases). The CDR3 totals 15 residues. Germline CDR1 and CDR2: SEHNR and FQNEAQ (reference sequence). V was shortened by 7 bases and J by 3 bases, with 15 bases between the two germline ends. This CDR3 reads CASTPQGGDTGELFF. Written as DNA, the CDR3 is TGTGCCAGCACCCCCCAAGGGGGGGACACCGGGGAGCTGTTTTTT.

The chain employs TRBV11-2 and TRBJ2-7, with TRBD1 matching 9 bases. From germline, CDR1 is SGHAT and CDR2 FQNNGV. Trimming removed 4 bases from V and 7 bases from J; junction bases left unmatched: 5. This CDR3 spans 13 amino acids. In nucleotides, the CDR3 is TGTGCCAGCAGCTGGGACAGGGCTTTAGAGCAGTACTTC. Its protein is CASSWDRALEQYF.

This rearrangement joins TRBV10-3 to TRBJ2-7, with D perhaps matching TRBD1 (6 bases). CDR1 is ENHRY, CDR2 SYGVKD, per germline. The germline V and J ends were trimmed by 2 bases and 4 bases, with 15 bases remaining between them. CDR3 length: 15 amino acids. The CDR3 nucleotides read TGTGCCATCAGTGAGGCAAGGACAGAAAATTACGAGCAGTACTTC. It is translated as CAISEARTENYEQYF.

This clonotype was seen many times. The chain couples TRBV5-1 to TRBJ2-1; D possibly corresponds to TRBD1 (6 bases). Germline-derived CDR1 and CDR2 are SGHRS and YFSETQ. The V gene lost 5 bases and the J gene lost 7 bases, with 19 bases spanning the gap. The CDR3 has 15 amino acids. Here the CDR3 DNA reads TGCGCCAGCAGTCTCCAATCCGGGACATTGAATGAGCAGTTCTTC. Protein sequence: CASSLQSGTLNEQFF.

The sample holds a few counts of this clonotype. The chain is built from TRBV12-3 or TRBV12-4 and TRBJ2-2; 11 bases agree with TRBD2. V lost 4 bases to trimming and J lost 2 bases; unmatched junction nucleotides: 6. CDR3 length: 17 amino acids. The CDR3 DNA reads TGTGCCAGCAGTTGGGCTAGCGGGAGGTCAAACACCGGGGAGCTGTTTTTT. This encodes CASSWASGRSNTGELFF.

This clonotype was observed a few times. The chain has TRBV6-5 and TRBJ2-1; TRBD1 or TRBD2 may be the D gene (5 bases each). The CDR3 has 15 residues. Germline V gene data show CDR1 as MNHEY and CDR2 as SVGAGI. V was pared by 4 bases and J by 7 bases, with 17 bases between. The CDR3 DNA reads as TGTGCCAGCAGTTTCCGAGGGACCGGCCAAAATGAGCAGTTCTTC. Translated, it gives CASSFRGTGQNEQFF.

V and J are TRBV6-1 and TRBJ2-1; 13 nucleotides match TRBD2. Per germline, CDR1 MNHNS and CDR2 SASEGT. J gave up 10 bases and V 10 bases, and 10 bases lay outside the gene matches. The CDR3 runs to 14 residues. CDR3 in DNA: TGTGCCACGGGACTAGCGGGATCCCCCAGGGAGCAGTTCTTC. This sequence encodes CATGLAGSPREQFF.

J is TRBJ2-7 and V is TRBV19; a possible D gene is TRBD1 (8 bases). From germline, CDR1 is LNHDA and CDR2 SQIVND (reference sequence). Trimming cost V 5 bases and J 4 bases, with 27 bases left between them. This CDR3 has 18 amino acids. The CDR3 bases are TGTGCCAGTAGTCCGCTTCCACCTTGGACAGGGAGGGGATACGAGCAGTACTTC. Protein product: CASSPLPPWTGRGYEQYF.

This chain links TRBV25-1 with TRBJ2-5; possibly TRBD1 or TRBD2 for D (5 bases each). The V end lost 4 bases, the J end lost 5 bases, and 14 bases lay between the germline ends. This CDR3 region has 14 residues. Germline V gives CDR1 MGHDK, CDR2 SYGVNS. CDR3 residues: CASSAGTHGETQYF. The CDR3 nucleotides read TGTGCCAGCAGTGCCGGGACCCATGGGGAGACCCAGTACTTC.

The rearrangement links TRBV7-2 to TRBJ2-4; D uncertain. Germline CDR1 is SGHTA and CDR2 is FQGNSA. The V and J ends lost 1 base and 8 bases respectively, with 6 bases between them. The CDR3 has 12 amino acids. The CDR3 loop is CASSLVRDIQYF. The DNA of the CDR3 is TGTGCCAGCAGCTTAGTTCGGGACATTCAGTACTTC.

This clonotype is a singleton in its sample. This sequence joins TRBV5-1 and TRBJ2-3, with 12 nucleotides matching TRBD2. Per the germline V gene, CDR1 is SGHRS and CDR2 is YFSETQ. V trimming: 4 bases; J trimming: 1 base; junction bases outside the gene matches: 4. CDR3 size: 16 residues. CDR3 nucleotides: TGCGCCAGCAGCGTGCTAGCGGGAGGGCGCACAGATACGCAGTATTTT. Translating gives CASSVLAGGRTDTQYF. Drawing the rest from reference TRBV5-1 and TRBJ2-3, the complete variable domain is KAGVTQTPRYLIKTRGQQVTLSCSPISGHRSVSWYQQTPGQGLQFLFEYFSETQRNKGNFPGRFSGRQFSNSRSEMNVSTLELGDSALYLCASSVLAGGRTDTQYFGPGTRLTVL.

The genes are TRBV5-1 and TRBJ2-1, with 7 nucleotides matching TRBD2. This CDR3 contains 15 residues. Germline CDR1 reads SGHRS; CDR2 reads YFSETQ. V was clipped by 1 base and J by 5 bases; unmatched bases: 6. CDR3 nucleotide sequence: TGCGCCAGCAGCTTGCTAACTAGCGCCGACAATGAGCAGTTCTTC. It codes for CASSLLTSADNEQFF.

The table lists this clonotype with a few counts. The chain recombines TRBV12-3 or TRBV12-4 with TRBJ1-4; maybe TRBD1 (5 bases). The CDR3 consists of 15 residues. V was cut by 5 bases and J by 8 bases, with 18 bases left in between. CDR3 in DNA: TGTGCCAGCAGTACCAAGGGGTACATTAGGGAAAAACTGTTTTTT. It codes for CASSTKGYIREKLFF.

The sample holds a few counts of this clonotype. The rearrangement uses TRBV7-9 and TRBJ2-5; the D gene is possibly TRBD1 (6 bases). Germline V gene lookup returns CDR1 SEHNR and CDR2 FQNEAQ (reference sequence). Trimming stripped 4 bases from V and 4 bases from J, with 10 bases between. The CDR3 totals 13 residues. CDR3 DNA: TGTGCCAGCAGCTCTTTCAGGGGAGAGACCCAGTACTTC. The encoded protein is CASSSFRGETQYF.